These 5 T cell receptor beta chains share one sample of origin, sequenced in a study of T cell responses to AZD1222 COVID-19 vaccine. Profiling relied on immunoSEQ multiplex PCR, and the TCRdb table lists in-frame clones only, not all of them. Of under 150,000 clones in the sample, 92% were seen once. Specimen: peripheral blood, collected on day 0 of AZD1222 vaccination. The receptors were gathered from an adult in good health.

The chain joins TRBV10-2 to TRBJ2-3, with D unresolved. With 7 bases removed from V and 4 bases from J, the gap between germline ends came to 12 bases. From germline, CDR1 is WSHSY and CDR2 SAAADI. This CDR3 has 13 amino acids. The CDR3 loop reads CASMGGRPDTQYF. CDR3 in DNA: TGCGCCAGCATGGGTGGGCGTCCAGATACGCAGTATTTT.

The chain has TRBV7-3 and TRBJ2-2, with 8 bases that match TRBD2. V dropped 1 base and J dropped 0; count of bases not matched to a gene: 7. There are 18 residues in the CDR3. Looked up from germline, CDR1 is SGHTA and CDR2 is FQGTGA. CDR3: CASSLRGPTSANTGELFF. The CDR3 coding sequence is TGTGCCAGCAGCTTAAGAGGCCCGACTAGCGCGAACACCGGGGAGCTGTTTTTT.

The V and J genes are TRBV20-1 and TRBJ2-3; no clear D gene. CDR3 size: 13 residues. Germline V gene data show CDR1 as DFQATT and CDR2 as SNEGSKA (reference sequence). The V gene lost 3 bases and the J gene lost 6 bases, with 13 bases spanning the gap. This CDR3 is CSASGPPGDTQYF. CDR3 DNA: TGCAGTGCTAGTGGCCCCCCTGGGGATACGCAGTATTTT.

This clone was detected once. The genes are TRBV6-6 and TRBJ1-5; D is possibly TRBD1 (5 bases). The germline V and J ends were trimmed by 2 bases and 6 bases, with 8 bases remaining between them. Germline V gene data show CDR1 as MNHNY and CDR2 as SVGAGI (reference sequence). This CDR3 has 13 residues. The CDR3, as DNA: TGTGCCAGCAGTTACGGGGGGGGTCAGCCCCAGCATTTT. Amino acid sequence: CASSYGGGQPQHF.

The V and J genes are TRBV27 and TRBJ1-6; D gene ambiguous. The length of the CDR3 is 16 residues. Trimming pared 4 bases from V and 0 bases from J, leaving 10 bases between. Germline lookup yields CDR1 MNHEY and CDR2 SMNVEV (reference sequence). The DNA for the CDR3 is TGTGCCAGCAGTTCGTCTATCAACTCCTATAATTCACCCCTCCACTTT. It codes for CASSSSINSYNSPLHF.